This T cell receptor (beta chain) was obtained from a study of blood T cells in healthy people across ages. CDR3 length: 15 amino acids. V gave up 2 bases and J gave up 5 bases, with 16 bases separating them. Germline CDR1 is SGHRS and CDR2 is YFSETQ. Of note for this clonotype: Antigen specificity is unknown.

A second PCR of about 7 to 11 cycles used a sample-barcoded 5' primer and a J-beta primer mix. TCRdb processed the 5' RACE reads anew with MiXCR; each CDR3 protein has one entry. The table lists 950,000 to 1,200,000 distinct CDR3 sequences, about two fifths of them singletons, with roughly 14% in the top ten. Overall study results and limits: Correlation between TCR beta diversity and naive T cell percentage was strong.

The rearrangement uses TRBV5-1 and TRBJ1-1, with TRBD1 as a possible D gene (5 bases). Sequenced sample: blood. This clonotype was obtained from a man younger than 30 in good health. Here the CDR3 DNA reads TGCGCCAGCAGCTTAGACAATCTGGGGGGGACTGAAGCTTTCTTT. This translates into CASSLDNLGGTEAFF.